This TCR beta chain was found in a study of shared clonotypes between healthy human individuals. Naive CD8 cells comprised CD45RO-negative, CCR7-positively selected cells, excluding terminally differentiated effector memory CD45RA+ cells. The CDR3 covers 17 residues. Unmatched junction bases numbered 10, after V lost 6 bases and J lost 0 bases. Germline-derived CDR1 and CDR2 are MDHEN and SYDVKM. Only in-frame clones appear in the TCRdb table, and some are missing; sequencing was by immunoSEQ multiplex PCR. This sample has approximately 810,000 clones, with 92% found just once. The specimen sequenced was naive CD8+ T cells sorted from blood. V is TRBV28 and J is TRBJ2-7; 11 bases line up with TRBD2. The clonotype originates from a man aged 25-45 years in good health. The CDR3 protein is CASREGLADISSYEQYF. Written as DNA, the CDR3 is TGTGCCAGCAGGGAGGGACTAGCGGACATAAGCTCCTACGAGCAGTACTTC.